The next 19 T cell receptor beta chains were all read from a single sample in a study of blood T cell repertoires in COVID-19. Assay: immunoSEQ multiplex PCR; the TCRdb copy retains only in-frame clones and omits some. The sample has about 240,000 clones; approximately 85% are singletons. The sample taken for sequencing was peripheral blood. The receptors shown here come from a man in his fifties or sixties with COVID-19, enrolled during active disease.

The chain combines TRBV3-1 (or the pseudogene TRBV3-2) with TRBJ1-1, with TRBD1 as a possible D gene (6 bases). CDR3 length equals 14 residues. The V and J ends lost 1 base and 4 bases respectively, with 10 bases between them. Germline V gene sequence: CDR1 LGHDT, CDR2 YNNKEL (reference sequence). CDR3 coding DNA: TGTGCCAGCAGCCAAGTCGGGGGGGCCACTGAAGCTTTCTTT. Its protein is CASSQVGGATEAFF.

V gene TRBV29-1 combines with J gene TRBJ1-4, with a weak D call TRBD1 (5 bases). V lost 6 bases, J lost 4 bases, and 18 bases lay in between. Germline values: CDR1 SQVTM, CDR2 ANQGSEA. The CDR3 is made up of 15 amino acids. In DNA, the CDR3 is TGCAGCGTAGCTCGTCAGGGCATCGGTAATGAAAAACTGTTTTTT. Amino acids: CSVARQGIGNEKLFF.

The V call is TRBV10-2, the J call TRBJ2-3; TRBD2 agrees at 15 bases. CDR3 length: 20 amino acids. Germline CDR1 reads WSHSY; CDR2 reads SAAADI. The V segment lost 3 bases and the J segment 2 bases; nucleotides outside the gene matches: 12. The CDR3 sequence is CASSDYGGTSGGRITDTQYF. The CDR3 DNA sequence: TGCGCCAGCAGTGATTACGGCGGGACTAGCGGGGGGCGCATCACAGATACGCAGTATTTT.

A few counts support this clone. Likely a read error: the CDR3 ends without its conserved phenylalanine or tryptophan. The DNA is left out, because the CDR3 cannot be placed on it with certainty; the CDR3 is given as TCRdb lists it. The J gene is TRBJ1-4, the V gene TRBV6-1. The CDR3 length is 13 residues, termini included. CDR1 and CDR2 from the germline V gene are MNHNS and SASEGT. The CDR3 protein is CASSERTAARRVV.

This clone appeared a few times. The CDR3 nucleotides read TGTGCCAGCAGCTTGACAGGTTCTGAAGCTTTCTTT. It is translated as CASSLTGSEAFF. V gene TRBV7-2 combines with J gene TRBJ1-1, with D maybe TRBD1 (6 bases). The CDR3 spans 12 residues. Trimming left V 3 bases short and J 6 bases short, with 8 bases between. Germline V gene lookup returns CDR1 SGHTA and CDR2 FQGNSA.

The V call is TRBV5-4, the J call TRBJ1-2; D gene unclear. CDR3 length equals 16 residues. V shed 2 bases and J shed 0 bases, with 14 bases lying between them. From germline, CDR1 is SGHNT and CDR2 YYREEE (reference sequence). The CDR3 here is CASSFGNPDSNYGYTF. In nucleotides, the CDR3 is TGTGCCAGCAGCTTCGGAAACCCGGACTCTAACTATGGCTACACCTTC.

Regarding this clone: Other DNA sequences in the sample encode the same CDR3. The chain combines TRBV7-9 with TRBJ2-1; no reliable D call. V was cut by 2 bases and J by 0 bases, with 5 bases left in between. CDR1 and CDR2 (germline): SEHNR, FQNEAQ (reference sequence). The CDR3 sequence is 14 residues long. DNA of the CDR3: TGTGCCAGCAGCTTATCTAGCTCCTACAATGAGCAGTTCTTC. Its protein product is CASSLSSSYNEQFF.

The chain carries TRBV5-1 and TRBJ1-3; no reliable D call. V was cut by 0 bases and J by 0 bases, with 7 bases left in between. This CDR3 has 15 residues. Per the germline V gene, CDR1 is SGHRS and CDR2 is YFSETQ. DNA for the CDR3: TGCGCCAGCAGCTTGGGCGGGAGCTCTGGAAACACCATATATTTT. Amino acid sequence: CASSLGGSSGNTIYF.

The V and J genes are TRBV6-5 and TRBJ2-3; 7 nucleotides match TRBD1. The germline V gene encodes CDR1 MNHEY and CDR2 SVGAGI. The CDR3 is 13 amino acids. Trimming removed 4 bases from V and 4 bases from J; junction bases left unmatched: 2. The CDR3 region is CASSWGQSDTQYF. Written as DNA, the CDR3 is TGTGCCAGCAGTTGGGGACAGTCAGATACGCAGTATTTT.

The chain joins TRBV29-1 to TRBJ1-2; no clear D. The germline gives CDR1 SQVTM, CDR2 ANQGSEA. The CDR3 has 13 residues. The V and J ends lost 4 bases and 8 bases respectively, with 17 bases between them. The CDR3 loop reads CSVGGAGPRGYTF. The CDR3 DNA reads TGCAGCGTTGGGGGAGCCGGGCCCAGGGGCTACACCTTC.

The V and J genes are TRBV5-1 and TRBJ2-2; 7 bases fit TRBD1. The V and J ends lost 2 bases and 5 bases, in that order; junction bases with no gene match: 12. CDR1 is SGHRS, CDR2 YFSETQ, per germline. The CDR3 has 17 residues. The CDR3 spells CASSFRGGSSATGELFF. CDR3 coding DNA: TGCGCCAGCAGCTTTCGAGGGGGCTCATCCGCAACCGGGGAGCTGTTTTTT.

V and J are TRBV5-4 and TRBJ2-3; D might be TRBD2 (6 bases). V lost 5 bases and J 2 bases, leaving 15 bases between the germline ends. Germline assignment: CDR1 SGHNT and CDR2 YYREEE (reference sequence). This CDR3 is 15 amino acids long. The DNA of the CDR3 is TGTGCCAGCAGTCTTTTTCCGGGGGACACAGATACGCAGTATTTT. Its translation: CASSLFPGDTDTQYF.

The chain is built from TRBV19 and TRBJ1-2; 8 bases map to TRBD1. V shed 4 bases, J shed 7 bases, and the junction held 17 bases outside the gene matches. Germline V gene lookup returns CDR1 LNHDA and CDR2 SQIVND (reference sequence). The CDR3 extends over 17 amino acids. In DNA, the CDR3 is TGTGCCAGTAGTACCTCCTCCGGGACAGGTTCATTGAGTGGCTACACCTTC. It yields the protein CASSTSSGTGSLSGYTF.

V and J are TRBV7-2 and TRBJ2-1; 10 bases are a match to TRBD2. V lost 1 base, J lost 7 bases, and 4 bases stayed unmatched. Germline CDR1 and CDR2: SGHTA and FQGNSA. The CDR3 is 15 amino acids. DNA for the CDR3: TGTGCCAGCAGCTTAGTAGCGGGGGGCGGAAATGAGCAGTTCTTC. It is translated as CASSLVAGGGNEQFF. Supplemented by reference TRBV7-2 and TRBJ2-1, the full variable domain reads GAGVSQSPSNKVTEKGKDVELRCDPISGHTALYWYRQSLGQGLEFLIYFQGNSAPDKSGLPSDRFSAERTGGSVSTLTIQRTQQEDSAVYLCASSLVAGGGNEQFFGPGTRLTVL.

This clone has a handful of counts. The CDR3 DNA reads TGTGCCAGCAGCGAAGGGGCTTCTCCATATGGCTACACCTTC. Residues: CASSEGASPYGYTF. The chain carries TRBV27 and TRBJ1-2; D is perhaps TRBD1 (5 bases). Trimming removed 6 bases from V and 5 bases from J, with 16 bases in between. Germline V lookup: CDR1 MNHEY, CDR2 SMNVEV (reference sequence). The CDR3 covers 14 residues.

The CDR3 reads CASSPSGQGRIGTEAFF. The DNA of the CDR3 is TGTGCCAGCTCACCCTCGGGACAGGGGCGGATAGGCACTGAAGCTTTCTTT. V usage is TRBV18 and J usage is TRBJ1-1; 10 bases match TRBD1. The V segment lost 3 bases and the J segment 4 bases; nucleotides outside the gene matches: 11. The CDR3 is 17 amino acids. The V gene's germline CDR1 is KGHSH and CDR2 LQKENI.

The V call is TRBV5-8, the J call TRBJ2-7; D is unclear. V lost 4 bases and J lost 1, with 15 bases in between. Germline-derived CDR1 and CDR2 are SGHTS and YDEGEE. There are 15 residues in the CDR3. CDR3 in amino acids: CASSPLQSNSYEQYF. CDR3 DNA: TGTGCCAGCAGCCCACTCCAATCGAATTCCTACGAGCAGTACTTC.

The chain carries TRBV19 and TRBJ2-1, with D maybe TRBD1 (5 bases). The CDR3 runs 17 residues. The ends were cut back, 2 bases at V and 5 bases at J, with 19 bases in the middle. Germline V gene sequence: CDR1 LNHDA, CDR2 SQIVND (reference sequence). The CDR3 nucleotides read TGTGCCAGTAGTATAAGTCGTCAACAGGATTACAACAATGAGCAGTTCTTC. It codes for CASSISRQQDYNNEQFF.

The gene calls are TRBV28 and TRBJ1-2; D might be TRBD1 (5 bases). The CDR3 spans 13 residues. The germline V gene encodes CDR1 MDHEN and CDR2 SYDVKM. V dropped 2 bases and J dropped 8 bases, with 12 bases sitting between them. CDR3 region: CASSLTQGGGYTF. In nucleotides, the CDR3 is TGTGCCAGCAGTTTAACTCAGGGCGGCGGCTACACCTTC.